The 8 T cell receptor delta chains below were found in one sample sequenced in a study of gamma-delta chains in newborns, infants, children. TCRdb re-analyzed the reads via CATT. The sample holds about 5,400 delta-chain clones, less than 20% seen once. The sample taken for sequencing was blood. These receptors originate from a child who was a newborn, infant or young child, either healthy, febrile or measles-vaccinated (not recorded which).

This clone appeared a single time. This chain connects TRDV2 to TRDJ1; the D gene is possibly TRDD3 (7 bases). As TCRdb names no J gene, one was assigned here on the basis of a DNA match to germline. This CDR3 has 17 residues. CDR1 and CDR2 from the germline V gene are GEAIGNYY and EKD. Deletions cut 3 bases from V and 0 bases from J, with 19 bases between. CDR3 bases: TGTGCCTGTGACGCAATAGTGGGGGAGAAGAACACCGATAAACTCATCTTT. Translating it yields CACDAIVGEKNTDKLIF.

This clone was seen more than once but under ten times. V gene TRDV2 combines with J gene TRDJ1; 7 bases are a match to TRDD3. The CDR3 consists of 15 residues. V dropped 1 base and J dropped 4; count of bases not matched to a gene: 8. The germline CDR1 and CDR2 sequences are GEAIGNYY and EKD. The CDR3 nucleotides read TGTGCCTGTGACACGGCTGAGGGATACCGCGATAAACTCATCTTT. Its protein product is CACDTAEGYRDKLIF.

Concerning this clone itself: A much larger clone differs from this one at a single base, so this may be a read error. The V call is TRDV2, the J call TRDJ1; 10 bases fit TRDD3. This CDR3 is 23 amino acids long. Germline assignment: CDR1 GEAIGNYY and CDR2 EKD. Losses at the gene ends were 0 bases for V and 0 bases for J; bases not matched to a gene: 24. CDR3 region: CACDTGSPTGGSTVPGYTDKLIF. CDR3 coding DNA: TGTGCCTGTGACACCGGGTCCCCCACTGGGGGATCTACCGTACCAGGGTACACCGATAAACTCATCTTT.

Note on this clone: The same CDR3 can be traced to other DNA sequences in this sample. This chain connects TRDV2 to TRDJ1; 8 bases match TRDD3. Germline assignment: CDR1 GEAIGNYY and CDR2 EKD. The CDR3 has 18 residues. With 3 bases clipped from V and 3 bases from J, the junction kept 17 bases outside the gene matches. In DNA, the CDR3 is TGTGCCTGTGACTCGCTACTGGGGGGTAACCAAGTCGCCGATAAACTCATCTTT. Amino acids: CACDSLLGGNQVADKLIF.

The table lists this clone with a few counts. Compared with germline, one end of the junction differs, possibly owing to a read error. The rearrangement uses TRDV1 and TRDJ1, with 8 positions matching TRDD3. The CDR3 contains 20 residues. The germline V gene encodes CDR1 TSWWSYY and CDR2 QGS. CDR3 in amino acids: CALGEPQLHWGPRGTDRLIF. The DNA for the CDR3 is TGTGCTCTTGGGGAACCCCAACTCCACTGGGGGCCACGGGGTACCGATAGACTCATCTTT.

To note about this clone: Distinct nucleotide sequences in the sample also encode this CDR3. This chain connects TRDV2 to TRDJ3; TRDD3 is a possible D gene (5 bases). The germline gives CDR1 GEAIGNYY, CDR2 EKD. V was clipped by 0 bases and J by 0 bases, with 11 bases between them. This CDR3 is 18 amino acids long. The CDR3 nucleotides read TGTGCCTGTGACACCGTTGGGGACGACTCCTGGGACACCCGACAGATGTTTTTC. Its translation: CACDTVGDDSWDTRQMFF.

A single count supports this clone. The chain carries TRDV1 and TRDJ1; 12 bases are shared with TRDD3. TCRdb is silent on the J gene; assignment here came from matching the DNA to germline. This CDR3 is built from 27 residues. The germline V gene has CDR1 TSWWSYY and CDR2 QGS. Losses at the gene ends were 3 bases for V and 0 bases for J; bases not matched to a gene: 35. In DNA, the CDR3 is TGTGCTCTTGGGGACCAACACCCCAAAACTATATACGCACCTGTACTGGGGGATACTTCGTACACCGATAAACTCATCTTT. Its translation is CALGDQHPKTIYAPVLGDTSYTDKLIF.

The chain uses TRDV2 and TRDJ1; 10 positions agree with TRDD3. CDR1 is GEAIGNYY, CDR2 EKD, per germline. V lost 0 bases to trimming and J lost 3 bases; unmatched junction nucleotides: 27. The CDR3 extends over 23 amino acids. The CDR3 DNA is TGTGCCTGTGACACCCTCGAGGGGGAGAGGATTGGGGGATACCGACCCGGGCCCGATAAACTCATCTTT. Amino acids: CACDTLEGERIGGYRPGPDKLIF.